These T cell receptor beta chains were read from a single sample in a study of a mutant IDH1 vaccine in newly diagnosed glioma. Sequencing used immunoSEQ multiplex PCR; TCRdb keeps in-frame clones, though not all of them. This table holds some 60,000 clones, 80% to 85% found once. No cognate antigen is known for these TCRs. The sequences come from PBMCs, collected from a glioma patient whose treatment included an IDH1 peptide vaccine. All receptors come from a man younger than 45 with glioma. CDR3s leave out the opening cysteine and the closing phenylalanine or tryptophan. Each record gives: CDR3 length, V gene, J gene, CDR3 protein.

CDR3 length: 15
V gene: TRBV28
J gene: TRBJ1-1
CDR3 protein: ASSQTGTGAVNTEAF

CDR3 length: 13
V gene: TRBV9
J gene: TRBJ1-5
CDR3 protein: ASSAGDTPNQPQH

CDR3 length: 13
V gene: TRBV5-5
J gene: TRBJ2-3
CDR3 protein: ASSWEDRRKDTQY

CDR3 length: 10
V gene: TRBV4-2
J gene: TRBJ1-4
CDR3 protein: ASSQARGRAI

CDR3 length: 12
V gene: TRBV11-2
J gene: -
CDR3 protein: ASSLAQGSYEQY

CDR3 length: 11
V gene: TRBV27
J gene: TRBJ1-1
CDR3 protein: ASSFRLGFEAF

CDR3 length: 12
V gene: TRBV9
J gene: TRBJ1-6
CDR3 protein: ASSVQQDNSPLH

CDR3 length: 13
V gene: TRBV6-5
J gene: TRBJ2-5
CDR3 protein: ASSLRQFVPETQY

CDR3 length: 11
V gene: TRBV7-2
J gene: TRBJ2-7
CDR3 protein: ASTTPDSYEQY

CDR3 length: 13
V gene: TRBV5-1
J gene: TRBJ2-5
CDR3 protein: ASSKGQGGGETQY

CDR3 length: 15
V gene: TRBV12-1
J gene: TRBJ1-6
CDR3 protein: AGQDRAPAIYNSPLH

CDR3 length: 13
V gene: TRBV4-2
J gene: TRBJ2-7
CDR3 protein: ASSKDRDPSYEQY

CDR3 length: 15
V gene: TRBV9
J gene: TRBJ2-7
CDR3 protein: ASSVGLSYRGSYEQY

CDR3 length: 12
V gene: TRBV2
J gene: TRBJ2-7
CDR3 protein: ASSPGTASYEQY

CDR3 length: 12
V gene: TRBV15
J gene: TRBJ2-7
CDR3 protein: ATSGEGRSYEQY

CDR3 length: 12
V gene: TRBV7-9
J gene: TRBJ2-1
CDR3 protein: ASSFGGRYNEQF

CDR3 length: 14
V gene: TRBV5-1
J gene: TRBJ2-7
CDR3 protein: ASSELVAVFSYEQY

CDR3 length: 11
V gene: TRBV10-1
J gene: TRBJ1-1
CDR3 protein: ASRMAKNTEAF

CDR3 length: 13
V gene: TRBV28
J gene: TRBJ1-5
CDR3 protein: ASSLRGGSNQPQH

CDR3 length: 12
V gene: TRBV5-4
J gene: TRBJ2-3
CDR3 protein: ASSFTGSTDTQY

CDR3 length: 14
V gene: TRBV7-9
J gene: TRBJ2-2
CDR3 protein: ASSHARDRFTGELF

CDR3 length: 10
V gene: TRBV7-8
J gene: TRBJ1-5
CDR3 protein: ASSLSNQPQH

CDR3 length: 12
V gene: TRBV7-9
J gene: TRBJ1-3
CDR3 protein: ASSPGTAGNTIY

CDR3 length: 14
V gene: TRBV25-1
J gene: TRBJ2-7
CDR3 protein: ASSVSPTSGAHEQY

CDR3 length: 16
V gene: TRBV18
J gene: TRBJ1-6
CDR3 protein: ASSPPTGAMEYNSPLH

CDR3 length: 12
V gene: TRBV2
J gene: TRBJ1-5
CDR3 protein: ASSGDREISPKH